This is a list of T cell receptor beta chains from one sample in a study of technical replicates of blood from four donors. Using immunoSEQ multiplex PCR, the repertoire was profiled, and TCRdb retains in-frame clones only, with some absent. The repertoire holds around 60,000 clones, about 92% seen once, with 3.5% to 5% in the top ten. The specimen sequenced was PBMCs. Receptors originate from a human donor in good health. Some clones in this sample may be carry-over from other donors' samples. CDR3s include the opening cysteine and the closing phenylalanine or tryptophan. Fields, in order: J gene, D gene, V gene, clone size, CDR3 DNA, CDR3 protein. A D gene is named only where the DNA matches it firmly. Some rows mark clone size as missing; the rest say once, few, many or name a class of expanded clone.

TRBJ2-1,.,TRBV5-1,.,TGCGCCAGCAGGGAAGGGACTGCAATCTACAATGAGCAGTTCTTC,CASREGTAIYNEQFF
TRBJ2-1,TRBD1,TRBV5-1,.,TGCGCCAGCAGCTATAGACAGGGGTGGGATGAGCAGTTCTTC,CASSYRQGWDEQFF
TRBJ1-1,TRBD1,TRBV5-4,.,TGTGCCAGCAGCTCGCCCTGGGACAGGAGGAACACTGAAGCTTTCTTT,CASSSPWDRRNTEAFF
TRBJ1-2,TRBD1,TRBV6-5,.,TGTGCCAGCAGTTACCCGGACAGGCCGCTCTATGGCTACACCTTC,CASSYPDRPLYGYTF
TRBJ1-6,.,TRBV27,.,TGTGCCAGCAGTTTACTCCAGGGTGGCCTTACACCCCTCCACTTT,CASSLLQGGLTPLHF
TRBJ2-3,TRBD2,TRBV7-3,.,TGTGCCAGCAGCTCCCAGGGACTAGCAGGAGATACGCAGTATTTT,CASSSQGLAGDTQYF
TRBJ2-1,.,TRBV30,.,TGTGCCTGGAGTCAGGGTTACAGCTACAATGAGCAGTTCTTC,CAWSQGYSYNEQFF
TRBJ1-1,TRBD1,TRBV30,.,TGTGCCTGGAGCTTCGGACAGGGTTTCACTGAAGCTTTCTTT,CAWSFGQGFTEAFF
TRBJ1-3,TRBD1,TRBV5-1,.,TGCGCCAGCAGCGAACAGGGGGGGCGTGAAAACACCATATATTTT,CASSEQGGRENTIYF
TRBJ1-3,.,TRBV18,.,TGTGCCAGCTCATCCGGGAGCCCCTCTGGAAACACCATATATTTT,CASSSGSPSGNTIYF
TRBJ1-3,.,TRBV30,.,TGTGCCTGGAAAGCTGGGGCCGGAAACACCATATATTTT,CAWKAGAGNTIYF
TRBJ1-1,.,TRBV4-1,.,TGCGCCAGCAGCCCGGGGGGGAACACTGAAGCTTTCTTT,CASSPGGNTEAFF
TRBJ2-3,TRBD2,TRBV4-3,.,TGCGCCAGCAGCCAAGGGCACGGGACTAGCGTCACAGATACGCAGTATTTT,CASSQGHGTSVTDTQYF
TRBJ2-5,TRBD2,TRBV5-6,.,TGTGCCAGCAGCCCCCGTAAGCTAGCGGGCCAAGAGACCCAGTACTTC,CASSPRKLAGQETQYF
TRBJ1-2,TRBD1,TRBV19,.,TGTGCCAGTAGTATAGTGGGACAGGGCTATGGCTACACCTTC,CASSIVGQGYGYTF
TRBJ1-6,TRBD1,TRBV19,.,TGTGCCAGTAGCGACAGGGGGGGTTATAATTCACCCCTCCACTTT,CASSDRGGYNSPLHF
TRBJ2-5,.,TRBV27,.,TGTGCCAGCAGTCCGCGGACAGTAAGAGAGACCCAGTACTTC,CASSPRTVRETQYF
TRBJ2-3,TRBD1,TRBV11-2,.,TGTGCCAGCAGCCCCGGACAGGGAGGCACAGATACGCAGTATTTT,CASSPGQGGTDTQYF
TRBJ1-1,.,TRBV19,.,TGTGCCGTAAGCCGCGACAGGCGGAACACTGAAGCTTTCTTT,CAVSRDRRNTEAFF
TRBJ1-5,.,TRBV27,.,TGTGCCAGCAGTCCCCAAATGGGCAGGGAAGGCAATCAGCCCCAGCATTTT,CASSPQMGREGNQPQHF
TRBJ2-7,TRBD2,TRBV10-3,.,TGTGCCATCAGTCCGGGACTAGCGACTCTCTACGAGCAGTACTTC,CAISPGLATLYEQYF
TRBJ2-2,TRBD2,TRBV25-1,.,TGTGCCAGCAGTCCCGGTGGGACTACAAACACCGGGGAGCTGTTTTTT,CASSPGGTTNTGELFF
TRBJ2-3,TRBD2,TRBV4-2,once,TGTGCCAGCAGCCAACTGGTGACTAGCGGTGGGGCAGATACGCAGTATTTT,CASSQLVTSGGADTQYF
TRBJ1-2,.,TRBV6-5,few,TGTGCCAGCAGTTACTCGGGAGGCGCAGCAAGCTACACCTTC,CASSYSGGAASYTF
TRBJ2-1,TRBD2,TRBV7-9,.,TGTGCCAGCAGCTTGACGGGACTAGCGGGAGGTCGGAATGAGCAGTTCTTC,CASSLTGLAGGRNEQFF
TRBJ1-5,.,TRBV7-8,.,TGTGCCAGCAGCCTCGAGACGAGGAGACAGCCCCAGCATTTT,CASSLETRRQPQHF
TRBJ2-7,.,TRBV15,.,TGTGCCACCAGCAGAGATCTAGGGACTTCAGCCCAGGAGCAGTACTTC,CATSRDLGTSAQEQYF
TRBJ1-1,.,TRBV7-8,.,TGTGCCAGCAGCTTGGGACTGATGAACACTGAAGCTTTCTTT,CASSLGLMNTEAFF
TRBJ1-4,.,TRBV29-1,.,TGCAGCGTCCAGGAAACGAATGAAAAACTGTTTTTT,CSVQETNEKLFF
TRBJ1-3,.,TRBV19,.,TGTGCCAGTAGTAGGGGACTCTCTGGAAACACCATATATTTT,CASSRGLSGNTIYF
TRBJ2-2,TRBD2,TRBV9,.,TGTGCCAGCAGCGTAGTTAGAGCGGGAGACCCCGGGGAGCTGTTTTTT,CASSVVRAGDPGELFF
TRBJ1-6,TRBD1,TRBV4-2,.,TGTGCCAGCAGCCAAGATGGGGTGGGGACAGTACTGTCACCCCTCCACTTT,CASSQDGVGTVLSPLHF
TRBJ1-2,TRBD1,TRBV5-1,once,TGCGCCAGCAGCTACGACCCGACAGGGTTATACTATGGCTACACCTTC,CASSYDPTGLYYGYTF
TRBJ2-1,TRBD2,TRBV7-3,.,TGTGCCAGCAGCTTGGCTAGCGGGAGTAGTGAGCAGTTCTTC,CASSLASGSSEQFF
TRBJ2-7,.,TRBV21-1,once,TGTGCCAGCAGCAAGACCCCTAGCGGGAGAGCCCGAAGATTGCCCTACGAGCAGTACTTC,CASSKTPSGRARRLPYEQYF
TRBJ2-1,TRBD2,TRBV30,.,TGTGCCTGGAGTGTAAAAACTAGCGGGAGACAGAATGAGCAGTTCTTC,CAWSVKTSGRQNEQFF
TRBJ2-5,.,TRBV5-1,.,TGCGCCAGCAGCTTGGGATGGGGAGGCCAAGAGACCCAGTACTTC,CASSLGWGGQETQYF
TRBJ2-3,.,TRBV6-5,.,TGTGCCAGCAGTTCCAATTACTTGACAGATACGCAGTATTTT,CASSSNYLTDTQYF
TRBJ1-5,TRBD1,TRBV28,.,TGTGCCAGCGGTAAACAGGGGGTGAGCAATCAGCCCCAGCATTTT,CASGKQGVSNQPQHF
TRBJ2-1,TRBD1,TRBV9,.,TGTGCCAGCAGCGTAGGACAGGGGGCCTTTGGGAATGAGCAGTTCTTC,CASSVGQGAFGNEQFF
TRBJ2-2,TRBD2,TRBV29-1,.,TGCAGCGTTGACCCTAGCGGGAGTAACACCGGGGAGCTGTTTTTT,CSVDPSGSNTGELFF
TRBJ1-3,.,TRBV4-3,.,TGCGCCAGCAGCCAAGAAATACGGGGGTTCGGAAACACCATATATTTT,CASSQEIRGFGNTIYF